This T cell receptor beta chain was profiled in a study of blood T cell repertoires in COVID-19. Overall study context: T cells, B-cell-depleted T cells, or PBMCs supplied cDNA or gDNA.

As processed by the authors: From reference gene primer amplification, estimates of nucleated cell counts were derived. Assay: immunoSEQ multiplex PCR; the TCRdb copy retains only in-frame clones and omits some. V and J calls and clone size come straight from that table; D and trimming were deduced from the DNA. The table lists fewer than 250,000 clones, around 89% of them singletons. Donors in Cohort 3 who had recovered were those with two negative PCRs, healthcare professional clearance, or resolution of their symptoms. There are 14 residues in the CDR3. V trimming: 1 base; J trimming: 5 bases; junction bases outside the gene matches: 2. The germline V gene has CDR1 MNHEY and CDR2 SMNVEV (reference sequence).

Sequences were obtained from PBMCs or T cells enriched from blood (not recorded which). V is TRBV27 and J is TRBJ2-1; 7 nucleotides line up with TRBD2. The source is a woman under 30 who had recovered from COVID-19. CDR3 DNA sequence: TGTGCCAGCAGTTTATTTGCGGGGGACAATGAGCAGTTCTTC. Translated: CASSLFAGDNEQFF.